The present T cell receptor beta chain was sequenced within a study of T cells in Graves' hyperthyroidism and ophthalmopathy. Study-wide results and caveats: The majority of expanded thyroid clonotypes above 0.001 also appeared in blood.

Hyperthyroidism in the patients, aged 18 to 65, was newly diagnosed and under 2 months in duration. Uncontrolled infection, other autoimmune disease, pregnancy or lactation led to exclusion. RNA transcripts provided the source from which TCR beta CDR3 regions were amplified. First-round RT-PCR targeting the TCR CDR3 was performed with the HTBI primer set. TCRdb redid the calling of the multiplex PCR reads with MiXCR, one entry per CDR3 protein. The sample lists approximately 720,000 distinct CDR3 sequences; roughly a sixth were seen once. This clonotype came up many times. Its antigen is currently unknown. Germline values: CDR1 SGHRS, CDR2 YFSETQ. The CDR3 length is 16 residues. Trimming took 4 bases from V and 0 from J; bases not matched to a gene: 7.

Sample: blood. The receptor was isolated from a woman aged 45-59 years with Graves' hyperthyroidism that later progressed to Graves' ophthalmopathy. This chain joins TRBV5-1 and TRBJ2-1; 7 bases agree with TRBD2. The CDR3 region has the DNA TGCGCCAGCAGCCCACGGTGGACTAGCTCCTACAATGAGCAGTTCTTC. This encodes CASSPRWTSSYNEQFF.